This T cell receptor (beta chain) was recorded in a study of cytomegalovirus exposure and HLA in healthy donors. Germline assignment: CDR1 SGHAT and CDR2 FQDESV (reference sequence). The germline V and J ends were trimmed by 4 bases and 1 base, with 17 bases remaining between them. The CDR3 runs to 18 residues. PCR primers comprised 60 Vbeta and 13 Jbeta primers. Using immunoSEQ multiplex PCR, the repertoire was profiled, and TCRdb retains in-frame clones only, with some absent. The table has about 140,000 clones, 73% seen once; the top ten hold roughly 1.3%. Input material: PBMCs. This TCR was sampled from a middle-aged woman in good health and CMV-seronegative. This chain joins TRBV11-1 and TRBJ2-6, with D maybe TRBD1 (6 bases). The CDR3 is CASSSSTGYWSGANVLTF. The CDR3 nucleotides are TGTGCCAGCAGCTCATCAACAGGGTACTGGTCTGGGGCCAACGTCCTGACTTTC.